The 13 T cell receptor beta chains below all came from one sample that was sequenced in a study of blood T cell repertoires in COVID-19. Assay used: immunoSEQ multiplex PCR; TCRdb lists only in-frame clones, some missing. The sample includes tens of thousands of clones, around 87% of them seen just once. The specimen sequenced was peripheral blood. All receptors derive from a human donor with acute or convalescent COVID-19. The donor label of this sample is uncertain.

The chain links TRBV28 to TRBJ1-1; 7 nucleotides match TRBD1. V lost 10 bases to trimming and J lost 0 bases; unmatched junction nucleotides: 5. The germline V gene encodes CDR1 MDHEN and CDR2 SYDVKM. This CDR3 region has 13 residues. The CDR3 region is CATRDSLNTEAFF. DNA of the CDR3: TGTGCCACCAGGGACAGCTTGAACACTGAAGCTTTCTTT.

This clone showed up just a few times. The V call is TRBV10-3, the J call TRBJ1-3; D not resolved. The V gene's germline CDR1 is ENHRY and CDR2 SYGVKD. This CDR3 contains 13 residues. The V gene lost 10 bases and the J gene lost 3 bases, with 13 bases spanning the gap. CDR3 DNA sequence: TGTGCCACTCAGGTGGCCGGTGGAAACACCATATATTTT. Its protein product is CATQVAGGNTIYF.

V and J are TRBV7-2 and TRBJ2-3; 11 bases match TRBD2. Germline lookup yields CDR1 SGHTA and CDR2 FQGNSA. The ends lost 5 bases at V and 1 base at J; junction bases unmatched: 2. The CDR3 is 15 amino acids. Here the CDR3 reads CASSELAGGTDTQYF. As DNA, the CDR3 is TGTGCCAGCAGCGAACTAGCGGGGGGCACAGATACGCAGTATTTT.

The chain couples TRBV5-1 to TRBJ2-2, with D possibly matching TRBD1 (5 bases). The CDR3 runs 14 residues. The ends were cut back, 4 bases at V and 0 bases at J, with 7 bases in the middle. Germline V gene data show CDR1 as SGHRS and CDR2 as YFSETQ. CDR3 DNA: TGCGCCAGCAGCGGCAGGGCGAACACCGGGGAGCTGTTTTTT. Its translation is CASSGRANTGELFF.

This clone appeared a single time. V is TRBV2 and J is TRBJ2-5; D might be TRBD2 (6 bases). The CDR3 has 15 residues. V lost 1 base and J 1 base, leaving 10 bases between the germline ends. Germline CDR1 is SNHLY and CDR2 is FYNNEI. The CDR3 here is CASSEGGGLQETQYF. The CDR3 DNA sequence: TGTGCCAGCAGTGAAGGTGGAGGGCTCCAAGAGACCCAGTACTTC.

This clone was detected only a few times. The sample carries other DNA sequences with the same CDR3. The chain couples TRBV18 to TRBJ2-1; 8 bases map to TRBD1. The trim removed 6 bases at V and 5 bases at J, leaving 6 bases unmatched. In germline, CDR1 is KGHSH, CDR2 LQKENI. The CDR3 length is 14 residues. The CDR3 DNA follows: TGTGCCAGCTCGTCAGGGGGCCCCAACAATGAGCAGTTCTTC. Translation: CASSSGGPNNEQFF.

The rearrangement joins TRBV27 to TRBJ1-6; D gene unclear. CDR3 size: 15 residues. CDR1 is MNHEY, CDR2 SMNVEV, per germline (reference sequence). V lost 3 bases, J lost 8 bases, and 14 bases lay in between. Here the CDR3 DNA reads TGTGCCAGCAGTTTGAGGATTTTTGAGGATTCACCCCTCCACTTT. It specifies CASSLRIFEDSPLHF.

The V call is TRBV6-6, the J call TRBJ1-1, with 7 positions matching TRBD1. Germline V gene sequence: CDR1 MNHNY, CDR2 SVGAGI (reference sequence). The V gene end was trimmed by 5 bases and the J gene end by 4 bases; junction bases not matched to a gene: 7. The CDR3 runs to 14 residues. The CDR3 loop is CASSLGQSATEAFF. In DNA, the CDR3 is TGTGCCAGCAGTCTGGGACAGTCAGCCACTGAAGCTTTCTTT.

The chain recombines TRBV7-2 with TRBJ2-2; tentatively, D is TRBD2 (6 bases). There are 15 residues in the CDR3. Trimming stripped 7 bases from V and 4 bases from J, with 16 bases between. Germline V lookup: CDR1 SGHTA, CDR2 FQGNSA. The DNA for the CDR3 is TGTGCCAGCACTGCTGGCCGGGGAGGCACCGGGGAGCTGTTTTTT. Its translation is CASTAGRGGTGELFF.

The J gene is TRBJ2-7, the V gene TRBV20-1, with TRBD1 as a possible D gene (5 bases). Germline CDR1 reads DFQATT; CDR2 reads SNEGSKA (reference sequence). This CDR3 has 11 residues. V lost 3 bases and J 2 bases, leaving 5 bases between the germline ends. Here the CDR3 reads CSARGPYEQYF. In nucleotides, the CDR3 is TGCAGTGCTAGGGGGCCCTACGAGCAGTACTTC.

The chain links TRBV28 to TRBJ2-1, with D possibly TRBD2 on 6 matching bases. Germline loops: CDR1 MDHEN, CDR2 SYDVKM. The length of the CDR3 is 15 residues. V dropped 3 bases and J dropped 8 bases, with 17 bases sitting between them. The CDR3 bases are TGTGCCAGCAGTTTGATTAGCGGCAGGAGATATGAGCAGTTCTTC. Protein product: CASSLISGRRYEQFF.

V usage is TRBV6-1 and J usage is TRBJ1-5; a weak D match, TRBD1 (6 bases). Trimming left V 0 bases short and J 2 bases short, with 17 bases between. The V gene's germline CDR1 is MNHNS and CDR2 SASEGT. The CDR3 consists of 18 residues. The CDR3 coding sequence is TGTGCCAGCAGTGAAGCTAGCGGGGGGCGGGATGGCAATCAGCCCCAGCATTTT. Amino acid sequence: CASSEASGGRDGNQPQHF.

The rearrangement uses TRBV19 and TRBJ1-5, with 9 bases identical to TRBD1. The CDR3 consists of 15 residues. The J segment lost 3 bases and the V segment lost 8 bases, leaving 8 bases of the junction unmatched. CDR1 and CDR2 (germline): LNHDA, SQIVND (reference sequence). The CDR3 loop is CASRTGTGNNQPQHF. The CDR3 bases are TGTGCCAGTCGCACCGGGACAGGGAACAATCAGCCCCAGCATTTT.